The rows below give T cell receptor beta chains drawn from one sample of a study of blood T cell repertoires in COVID-19. Libraries were prepared by immunoSEQ multiplex PCR; TCRdb keeps only in-frame clonotypes and omits some of them. The table has 70,000 or so clones, roughly 89% seen once; the top ten hold 8.5%. Sequenced: peripheral blood. The receptors were sampled from a human donor in a cohort sampled during active COVID-19. Both conserved end residues are part of each CDR3. D genes are given only for firm matches. For some rows the clone size is stated as once, few or many, or as a class when expanded; others skip it.

clone_size	d_call	v_call	j_call	cdr3_aa	cdr3_nt
.	.	TRBV2	TRBJ1-1	CASNSETDTEAFF	TGTGCCAGCAACAGTGAGACAGACACTGAAGCTTTCTTT
once	.	TRBV13	TRBJ1-4	CASRPYRAGNEKLFF	TGTGCCAGCAGACCCTACAGGGCTGGTAATGAAAAACTGTTTTTT
.	TRBD1	TRBV25-1	TRBJ2-7	CASSDLGQGTGHEQYF	TGTGCCAGCAGTGACCTAGGACAGGGAACGGGCCACGAGCAGTACTTC
.	TRBD1	TRBV6-5	TRBJ1-5	CASSRGQSNQPQHF	TGTGCCAGCAGCCGGGGACAGAGCAATCAGCCCCAGCATTTT
.	TRBD1	TRBV4-1	TRBJ2-7	CASSARTGQSYEQYF	TGCGCCAGCAGCGCACGGACAGGGCAAAGCTACGAGCAGTACTTC
.	TRBD1	TRBV5-1	TRBJ1-6	CASRSGTGGSPLHF	TGCGCCAGCAGGTCCGGGACAGGGGGTTCACCCCTCCACTTT
.	TRBD1	TRBV28	TRBJ1-1	CASRQTGISSEAFF	TGTGCCAGCAGGCAGACAGGGATCTCTTCTGAAGCTTTCTTT
.	.	TRBV2	TRBJ1-6	CASSEIGGAGSPLHF	TGTGCCAGCAGTGAAATCGGGGGAGCCGGGTCACCCCTCCACTTT
once	.	TRBV28	TRBJ2-7	CASSSRPSGQYF	TGTGCCAGCAGTTCAAGACCGTCAGGCCAGTACTTC
.	TRBD2	TRBV7-7	TRBJ2-3	CASSSGGGPTDTQYF	TGTGCCAGCAGCTCGGGGGGGGGCCCCACAGATACGCAGTATTTT
.	.	TRBV11-2	TRBJ2-7	CASSLSLYGGRGEQYF	TGTGCCAGCAGCTTATCCCTCTACGGGGGTAGGGGCGAGCAGTACTTC
.	.	TRBV24-1	TRBJ1-1	CATSEDHQGRTEAFF	TGTGCCACCAGTGAAGACCACCAGGGAAGAACTGAAGCTTTCTTT
.	TRBD1	TRBV9	TRBJ2-7	CASSVAGTGLHEQYF	TGTGCCAGCAGCGTAGCTGGGACAGGGTTGCACGAGCAGTACTTC
.	TRBD1	TRBV19	TRBJ1-2	CASSIAGGSYGYTF	TGTGCCAGTAGTATAGCAGGGGGCTCCTATGGCTACACCTTC
.	TRBD1	TRBV9	TRBJ2-7	CASSPSTGFSYEQYF	TGTGCCAGCAGCCCCTCGACAGGGTTCTCCTACGAGCAGTACTTC
.	TRBD2	TRBV20-1	TRBJ2-7	CSASLPSGGHEQYF	TGCAGTGCTAGTCTGCCTAGCGGGGGACACGAGCAGTACTTC
once	.	TRBV30	TRBJ2-7	CAWQQPNTSPGGEQYF	TGTGCCTGGCAACAGCCGAATACGTCCCCCGGCGGGGAGCAGTACTTC
.	.	TRBV7-2	TRBJ2-6	CASSAPTGTGANVLTF	TGTGCCAGCAGCGCCCCGACAGGCACTGGGGCCAACGTCCTGACTTTC
once	.	TRBV13	TRBJ1-5	CASSLGSGNQPQHF	TGTGCCAGCAGCTTAGGGTCCGGGAATCAGCCCCAGCATTTT
.	.	TRBV2	TRBJ2-7	CASNRAGDYEQYF	TGTGCCAGCAATCGGGCAGGGGACTACGAGCAGTACTTC
once	.	TRBV2	TRBJ1-2	CASTVGEVLVYGYTF	TGTGCCAGCACCGTGGGGGAGGTCCTAGTCTATGGCTACACCTTC
.	.	TRBV6-5	TRBJ2-7	CASGGAHEQYF	TGTGCCAGCGGGGGGGCCCACGAGCAGTACTTC
.	TRBD1	TRBV7-2	TRBJ1-1	CASSASTGTGYFMNTEAFF	TGTGCCAGCAGCGCGAGCACCGGGACAGGGTATTTCATGAACACTGAAGCTTTCTTT
.	.	TRBV6-1	TRBJ1-2	CASSELNRSLYGYTF	TGTGCCAGCAGTGAGCTGAACAGGAGCCTCTATGGCTACACCTTC
few	TRBD1	TRBV6-5	TRBJ1-5	CAAQGAQPQHF	TGTGCCGCCCAGGGGGCTCAGCCCCAGCATTTT
.	.	TRBV7-7	TRBJ2-7	CASSHRWGGSYEQYF	TGTGCCAGCAGCCATAGATGGGGCGGTTCCTACGAGCAGTACTTC
.	TRBD1	TRBV9	TRBJ1-2	CASSVERDRGDGYTF	TGTGCCAGCAGCGTAGAGAGGGACAGGGGGGATGGCTACACCTTC
.	.	TRBV5-1	TRBJ1-5	CASSFNGGWNQPQHF	TGCGCCAGCAGCTTTAACGGGGGGTGGAATCAGCCCCAGCATTTT
once	TRBD2	TRBV28	TRBJ2-7	CASSLAVAGGLAHVYEQYF	TGTGCCAGCAGTCTCGCGGTAGCGGGGGGGCTCGCCCACGTTTACGAGCAGTACTTC
.	.	TRBV2	TRBJ2-7	CASSDWQEVTYEQYF	TGTGCCAGCAGTGATTGGCAGGAGGTCACCTACGAGCAGTACTTC
.	TRBD1	TRBV2	TRBJ2-7	CASTGTGAYEQYF	TGTGCCAGCACTGGGACAGGGGCCTACGAGCAGTACTTC
.	TRBD1	TRBV7-2	TRBJ2-7	CASSATGGWGEQYF	TGTGCCAGCAGCGCAACAGGGGGATGGGGCGAGCAGTACTTC
.	TRBD1	TRBV11-2	TRBJ2-7	CASSFQLGQGKDYEQYF	TGTGCCAGCAGTTTTCAACTTGGACAGGGCAAGGACTACGAGCAGTACTTC
.	TRBD1	TRBV19	TRBJ1-2	CASSPTGENYGYTF	TGTGCCAGTAGTCCCACAGGGGAGAACTATGGCTACACCTTC
.	TRBD1	TRBV5-4	TRBJ2-6	CASSPTGGGGAGANVLTF	TGTGCCAGCAGCCCTACAGGGGGCGGAGGGGCTGGGGCCAACGTCCTGACTTTC
.	TRBD2	TRBV20-1	TRBJ2-7	CSASLAGGGNEQYF	TGCAGTGCTAGTCTAGCGGGGGGTGGAAACGAGCAGTACTTC
.	TRBD1	TRBV20-1	TRBJ2-7	CSARQGTEQYF	TGCAGTGCTCGACAGGGAACCGAGCAGTACTTC
.	TRBD2	TRBV7-6	TRBJ2-7	CASSPVSGGDYEQYF	TGTGCCAGCAGCCCTGTCTCGGGAGGGGATTACGAGCAGTACTTC
.	.	TRBV28	TRBJ1-5	CASSFRGRNQPQHF	TGTGCCAGCAGTTTTCGGGGTCGCAATCAGCCCCAGCATTTT
.	.	TRBV5-1	TRBJ2-7	CASSPDRFYEQYF	TGCGCCAGCAGCCCCGACAGGTTCTACGAGCAGTACTTC
.	.	TRBV20-1	TRBJ2-7	CSAEHQNEQYF	TGCAGTGCTGAGCATCAAAACGAGCAGTACTTC
once	TRBD2	TRBV3-1/TRBV3-2	TRBJ2-7	CASSQEVHSGRGEQYF	TGTGCCAGCAGCCAAGAGGTTCATTCGGGGAGGGGTGAGCAGTACTTC
once	TRBD1	TRBV29-1	TRBJ2-7	CSVAGQDYEQYF	TGCAGCGTTGCCGGACAGGACTACGAGCAGTACTTC
.	TRBD1	TRBV5-6	TRBJ2-7	CASSVDRGAPEQYF	TGTGCCAGCAGCGTGGACAGGGGCGCACCCGAGCAGTACTTC
.	.	TRBV5-4	TRBJ1-1	CASSADRNTEAFF	TGTGCCAGCAGCGCGGACAGGAACACTGAAGCTTTCTTT
.	.	TRBV6-1	TRBJ1-1	CASSEAPGSTEAFF	TGTGCCAGCAGTGAAGCGCCGGGGTCGACTGAAGCTTTCTTT
.	.	TRBV12-3/TRBV12-4	TRBJ2-7	CASSTGSREQYF	TGTGCCAGCAGTACGGGGTCTCGCGAGCAGTACTTC
.	TRBD1	TRBV18	TRBJ2-7	CASSPTGQGNYEQYF	TGTGCCAGCTCCCCTACCGGACAGGGTAACTACGAGCAGTACTTC
once	.	TRBV6-1	TRBJ1-1	CASSEIVRKQGVVGDTEAFF	TGTGCCAGCAGTGAAATTGTACGGAAACAGGGAGTTGTCGGGGACACTGAAGCTTTCTTT
.	.	TRBV19	TRBJ1-4	CASSIRGAREKLFF	TGTGCCAGTAGTATTCGGGGGGCGCGGGAAAAACTGTTTTTT
.	TRBD2	TRBV11-2	TRBJ2-7	CASSPRRGLVGTYEQYF	TGTGCCAGCAGCCCCCGGCGTGGACTAGTGGGGACCTACGAGCAGTACTTC
.	TRBD1	TRBV7-9	TRBJ2-7	CASSRPGQGYEQYF	TGTGCCAGCAGCCGACCGGGACAGGGCTACGAGCAGTACTTC
.	.	TRBV24-1	TRBJ2-7	CATSDPSGFKEQYF	TGTGCCACCAGTGACCCCTCGGGGTTCAAGGAGCAGTACTTC
.	TRBD1	TRBV11-2	TRBJ1-1	CASSLVRGRTEAFF	TGTGCCAGCAGCTTAGTCAGGGGGCGTACTGAAGCTTTCTTT